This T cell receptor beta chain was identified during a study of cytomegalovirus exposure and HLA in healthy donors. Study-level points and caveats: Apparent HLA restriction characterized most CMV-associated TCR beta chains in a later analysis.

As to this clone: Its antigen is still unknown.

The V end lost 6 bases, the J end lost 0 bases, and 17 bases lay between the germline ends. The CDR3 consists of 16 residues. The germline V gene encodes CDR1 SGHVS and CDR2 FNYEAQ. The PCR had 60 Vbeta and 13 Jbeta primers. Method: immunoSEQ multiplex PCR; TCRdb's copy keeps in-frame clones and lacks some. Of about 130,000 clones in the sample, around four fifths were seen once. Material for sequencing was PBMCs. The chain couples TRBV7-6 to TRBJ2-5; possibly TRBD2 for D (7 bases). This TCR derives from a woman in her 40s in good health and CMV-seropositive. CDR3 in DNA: TGTGCCAGCAGTGGGCCTGGGGGGGCTCACCAAGAGACCCAGTACTTC. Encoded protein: CASSGPGGAHQETQYF. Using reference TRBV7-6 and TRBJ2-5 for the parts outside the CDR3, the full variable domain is GAGVSQSPRYKVTKRGQDVALRCDPISGHVSLYWYRQALGQGPEFLTYFNYEAQQDKSGLPNDRFSAERPEGSISTLTIQRTEQRDSAMYRCASSGPGGAHQETQYFGPGTRLLVL.